This T cell receptor beta chain comes out of a study of blood T cell repertoires in COVID-19. The data were produced by immunoSEQ multiplex PCR, yet TCRdb's version contains in-frame clones alone and is incomplete. The repertoire includes 200,000 to 250,000 clones, around 90% of them detected once, and about 14% sits in the top ten. This sequence originates from a man younger than 40 who had been exposed to COVID-19. Source material: PBMCs or T cells enriched from blood (not recorded which).

The CDR3 here is CASSIGDRGGEQYF. The CDR3, as DNA: TGTGCCAGTAGTATCGGGGACAGGGGGGGCGAGCAGTACTTC. The gene calls are TRBV19 and TRBJ2-7; 11 bases match TRBD1. Per the germline V gene, CDR1 is LNHDA and CDR2 is SQIVND (reference sequence). The CDR3 length is 14 residues. Unmatched junction bases numbered 4, after V lost 3 bases and J lost 6 bases.